Below, 26 T cell receptor beta chains from the same sample are listed, as sequenced in a study of cytomegalovirus exposure and HLA in healthy donors (dated 2017 in TCRdb). To prepare the library, the immunoSEQ multiplex PCR assay was applied. For the multiplex PCR, a mixture combining 60 forward primers for TCR Vbeta segments and 13 reverse primers for TCR Jbeta segments was used. TCRdb obtained this table from immuneACCESS and retained in-frame rearrangements with V and J assigned. These tables miss some clones; where compared with another copy, unresolved V genes account for less than half of the shortfall, and the remainder is unexplained. The sample yields around 150,000 clones; 68% were counted once. 3.5% to 5% of the sample is taken by the ten largest. The sample was PBMCs. The receptors were sampled from a man aged 55 to 69 in good health and CMV-seronegative.

This chain joins TRBV15 and TRBJ2-7, with 8 bases identical to TRBD1. The germline CDR1 and CDR2 sequences are LNHNV and YYDKDF (reference sequence). The CDR3 is 15 residues long. Germline trimming cut 3 bases from V and 5 bases from J; bases unmatched to any gene: 9. The CDR3 region is CATSSTGTGLHEQYF. The CDR3 DNA sequence: TGTGCCACCAGCAGCACCGGGACAGGACTCCACGAGCAGTACTTC. The variable domain in full, with the rest retrieved from reference TRBV15 and TRBJ2-7, is DAMVIQNPRYQVTQFGKPVTLSCSQTLNHNVMYWYQQKSSQAPKLLFHYYDKDFNNEADTPDNFQSRRPNTSFCFLDIRSPGLGDTAMYLCATSSTGTGLHEQYFGPGTRLTVT.

The chain carries TRBV19 and TRBJ1-5; no clear D gene. CDR1 is LNHDA and CDR2 is SQIVND in the germline V gene (reference sequence). The V gene lost 4 bases and the J gene lost 0 bases, with 22 bases spanning the gap. CDR3 length: 19 amino acids. CDR3: CASSTKDGGSYYSNQPQHF. The CDR3 coding sequence is TGTGCCAGTAGTACAAAAGACGGAGGGAGTTACTATAGCAATCAGCCCCAGCATTTT.

This chain links TRBV29-1 with TRBJ2-7, with TRBD2 matching 8 bases. The CDR3 totals 16 residues. CDR1 is SQVTM and CDR2 is ANQGSEA in the germline V gene. J lost 0 bases, V lost 2 bases, and 9 bases had no gene match. The CDR3 DNA reads as TGCAGCGTTGAATACAGGGAGCGGGAGAGCTCCTACGAGCAGTACTTC. Amino acids: CSVEYRERESSYEQYF.

The chain carries TRBV5-4 and TRBJ1-1; D not certain. Between the trimmed V and J ends, which lost 6 bases and 0 bases, there was a span of 15 bases. Germline assignment: CDR1 SGHNT and CDR2 YYREEE (reference sequence). The length of the CDR3 is 15 residues. The CDR3 DNA reads TGTGCCAGCACCTCACAGACACCTATGAACACTGAAGCTTTCTTT. It codes for CASTSQTPMNTEAFF.

This chain joins TRBV27 and TRBJ2-3, with 7 positions matching TRBD2. The CDR3 extends over 15 amino acids. Germline CDR1 is MNHEY and CDR2 is SMNVEV (reference sequence). V was pared by 3 bases and J by 3 bases, with 6 bases of the junction left unmatched. The CDR3 protein is CASSFLGGGTDTQYF. The CDR3 nucleotides are TGTGCCAGCAGTTTTCTTGGGGGGGGAACAGATACGCAGTATTTT.

This chain uses TRBV4-2 with TRBJ2-6, with 9 nucleotides matching TRBD2. In germline, CDR1 is LGHNA, CDR2 YNFKEQ. V trimming: 0 bases; J trimming: 3 bases; junction bases outside the gene matches: 3. This CDR3 spans 17 amino acids. The CDR3 DNA follows: TGTGCCAGCAGCCAAGATCTAGCGGGAAGTGGGGCCAACGTCCTGACTTTC. This codes for CASSQDLAGSGANVLTF.

J is TRBJ2-7 and V is TRBV5-1; no clear D. V was trimmed by 4 bases and J by 4 bases, leaving 9 bases between them. Per germline, CDR1 SGHRS and CDR2 YFSETQ. The CDR3 totals 12 residues. In DNA, the CDR3 is TGCGCCAGCAGCAGGCAGGAATACGAGCAGTACTTC. It encodes CASSRQEYEQYF.

V and J are TRBV5-1 and TRBJ2-7; D is uncertain. The V and J ends lost 1 base and 1 base respectively, with 15 bases between them. CDR1 and CDR2 (germline): SGHRS, YFSETQ. The length of the CDR3 is 16 residues. CDR3 region: CASSLLGNPDSYEQYF. Here the CDR3 DNA reads TGCGCCAGCAGCTTGCTAGGTAACCCCGATTCCTACGAGCAGTACTTC.

The chain joins TRBV9 to TRBJ2-1; the D gene is possibly TRBD2 (6 bases). The CDR3 runs 15 residues. V was cut by 0 bases and J by 1 base, with 8 bases left in between. Germline V CDR1 and CDR2: SGDLS, YYNGEE. CDR3 protein: CASSVGLVSYNEQFF. In DNA, the CDR3 is TGTGCCAGCAGCGTAGGACTAGTTTCCTACAATGAGCAGTTCTTC.

This chain links TRBV2 with TRBJ1-2; 7 bases map to TRBD1. V was pared by 6 bases and J by 3 bases, with 10 bases of the junction left unmatched. From germline, CDR1 is SNHLY and CDR2 FYNNEI. The CDR3 contains 15 residues. CDR3 residues: CASSLSGQPDYGYTF. Here the CDR3 DNA reads TGTGCCAGCAGCCTATCGGGACAGCCAGACTATGGCTACACCTTC. The full variable domain, rest sourced from reference TRBV2 and TRBJ1-2, is EPEVTQTPSHQVTQMGQEVILRCVPISNHLYFYWYRQILGQKVEFLVSFYNNEISEKSEIFDDQFSVERPDGSNFTLKIRSTKLEDSAMYFCASSLSGQPDYGYTFGSGTRLTVV.

The rearrangement joins TRBV18 to TRBJ2-5; 9 bases are a match to TRBD1. Looked up from germline, CDR1 is KGHSH and CDR2 is LQKENI. V lost 2 bases to trimming and J lost 4 bases; unmatched junction nucleotides: 11. The CDR3 is 17 residues long. CDR3 DNA: TGTGCCAGCTCACCAGGGACCGGGACAGGGATTTTAGAGACCCAGTACTTC. This gives the protein CASSPGTGTGILETQYF.

The rearrangement links TRBV18 to TRBJ1-1; 7 nucleotides agree with TRBD1. This CDR3 contains 16 residues. From germline, CDR1 is KGHSH and CDR2 LQKENI. V gave up 2 bases and J gave up 1 base; unmatched junction bases: 7. The CDR3 nucleotides read TGTGCCAGCTCACCAACTATGGACAGGAGGAACACTGAAGCTTTCTTT. The encoded protein is CASSPTMDRRNTEAFF.

The chain recombines TRBV11-2 with TRBJ1-1; weak D call: TRBD1 (5 bases). CDR3 length: 14 residues. Trimming shortened V by 2 bases and J by 5 bases, and 12 bases separated the two germline ends. Germline-derived CDR1 and CDR2 are SGHAT and FQNNGV. CDR3 sequence reads: CASSLIGGLTEAFF. DNA for the CDR3: TGTGCCAGCAGCTTAATCGGGGGTTTAACTGAAGCTTTCTTT.

The CDR3 nucleotides read TGTGCCAGCAATGGGCGGGAGGCTAAAGATACGCAGTATTTT. It codes for CASNGREAKDTQYF. The chain employs TRBV2 and TRBJ2-3, with 8 nucleotides matching TRBD2. This CDR3 is built from 14 residues. Germline lookup yields CDR1 SNHLY and CDR2 FYNNEI. The trim removed 7 bases at V and 5 bases at J, leaving 8 bases unmatched.

The V and J genes are TRBV6-6 and TRBJ2-1; 8 nucleotides match TRBD2. V was clipped by 5 bases and J by 7 bases; unmatched bases: 13. Germline V gene lookup returns CDR1 MNHNY and CDR2 SVGAGI (reference sequence). This CDR3 spans 16 amino acids. CDR3 DNA sequence: TGTGCCAGCAGTCCCTGGACAGCCCGGGGGGGGAATGAGCAGTTCTTC. The encoded protein is CASSPWTARGGNEQFF.

The chain couples TRBV7-8 to TRBJ1-6, with 8 bases fitting TRBD1. Per germline, CDR1 SGHVS and CDR2 FQNEAQ. This CDR3 is built from 17 residues. After removal of 2 bases from V and 7 bases from J, the junction contained 10 bases not matched to a gene. CDR3 nucleotide sequence: TGTGCCAGCAGCTTATCGGGCAGGGGGCCGAGGAATTCACCCCTCCACTTT. It specifies CASSLSGRGPRNSPLHF.

This chain connects TRBV30 to TRBJ1-5; tentatively, D is TRBD1 (6 bases). Trimming pared 5 bases from V and 4 bases from J, leaving 12 bases between. Germline lookup yields CDR1 GTSNPN and CDR2 SVGIG (reference sequence). The CDR3 runs 13 residues. The CDR3: CAWARQGNQPQHF. In nucleotides, the CDR3 is TGTGCCTGGGCCCGGCAGGGGAATCAGCCCCAGCATTTT.

J is TRBJ2-7 and V is TRBV6-1; 7 bases align to TRBD2. Germline V gene data show CDR1 as MNHNS and CDR2 as SASEGT. V lost 6 bases and J lost 6; bases outside the gene matches: 14. CDR3 length: 15 amino acids. The CDR3 DNA reads as TGTGCCAGCAGACCCGGACCCGGGACTACTACCGAGCAGTACTTC. This sequence encodes CASRPGPGTTTEQYF.

This sequence joins TRBV29-1 and TRBJ1-3; D unresolved. Germline CDR1 reads SQVTM; CDR2 reads ANQGSEA. The V end lost 2 bases, the J end lost 0 bases, and 8 bases lay between the germline ends. The CDR3 runs to 14 residues. As DNA, the CDR3 is TGCAGCGTTGAACTCCCAGTCTCTGGAAACACCATATATTTT. This gives the protein CSVELPVSGNTIYF.

The chain recombines TRBV6-1 with TRBJ1-1; the match to TRBD1 covers 7 bases. Germline values: CDR1 MNHNS, CDR2 SASEGT. The CDR3 totals 13 residues. With V trimmed by 4 bases and J by 7 bases, 6 bases remained unmatched. The CDR3 is CASSVRQGGEAFF. The CDR3 DNA reads as TGTGCCAGCAGTGTACGACAGGGAGGTGAAGCTTTCTTT.

The CDR3 loop is CASSPLAEPYNEQFF. Here the CDR3 DNA reads TGTGCCAGCAGCCCGCTAGCGGAACCCTACAATGAGCAGTTCTTC. This rearrangement joins TRBV7-7 to TRBJ2-1; 7 bases agree with TRBD2. Trimming removed 5 bases from V and 2 bases from J; junction bases left unmatched: 6. The CDR3 sequence is 15 residues long. CDR1 is SSHAT and CDR2 is FNYEAQ in the germline V gene (reference sequence).

The gene calls are TRBV5-8 and TRBJ2-1, with TRBD2 matching over 14 bases. The V segment lost 3 bases and the J segment 7 bases; nucleotides outside the gene matches: 3. The CDR3 has 15 amino acids. Germline V gene lookup returns CDR1 SGHTS and CDR2 YDEGEE. The CDR3 sequence: CASSSWTSGRNEQFF. The CDR3, as DNA: TGTGCCAGCAGCTCGTGGACTAGCGGGAGGAATGAGCAGTTCTTC.

This clone has just one count. The chain links TRBV18 to TRBJ1-5; no clear D. This CDR3 is built from 14 residues. Between the trimmed V and J ends, which lost 3 bases and 5 bases, there was a span of 11 bases. The V gene's germline CDR1 is KGHSH and CDR2 LQKENI. The CDR3 DNA sequence: TGTGCCAGCTCACCTCGGAGCCGAGATCAGCCCCAGCATTTT. It yields the protein CASSPRSRDQPQHF.

The DNA for the CDR3 is TGTGCCAGCAGTGAAGCCCACAGGGTGGCTCAGCCCCAGCATTTT. It codes for CASSEAHRVAQPQHF. The chain recombines TRBV2 with TRBJ1-5; D is perhaps TRBD1 (6 bases). The CDR3 is made up of 15 amino acids. V dropped 0 bases and J dropped 6 bases, with 12 bases sitting between them. Germline V gives CDR1 SNHLY, CDR2 FYNNEI.

The chain joins TRBV19 to TRBJ2-7, with a weak D call TRBD2 (6 bases). Germline-derived CDR1 and CDR2 are LNHDA and SQIVND (reference sequence). This CDR3 contains 15 residues. Trimming removed 4 bases at V and 1 base at J, with 14 bases between. The DNA for the CDR3 is TGTGCCAGTAGTACCAGGACGGGGGATTCCTACGAGCAGTACTTC. It yields the protein CASSTRTGDSYEQYF.

The chain links TRBV27 to TRBJ2-7, with 10 bases aligning to TRBD1. V lost 2 bases to trimming and J lost 1 base; unmatched junction nucleotides: 5. Germline V gene data show CDR1 as MNHEY and CDR2 as SMNVEV (reference sequence). The CDR3 is made up of 16 amino acids. In nucleotides, the CDR3 is TGTGCCAGCAGTTTACCGCGGACAGGGGGATCCTACGAGCAGTACTTC. The encoded protein is CASSLPRTGGSYEQYF.